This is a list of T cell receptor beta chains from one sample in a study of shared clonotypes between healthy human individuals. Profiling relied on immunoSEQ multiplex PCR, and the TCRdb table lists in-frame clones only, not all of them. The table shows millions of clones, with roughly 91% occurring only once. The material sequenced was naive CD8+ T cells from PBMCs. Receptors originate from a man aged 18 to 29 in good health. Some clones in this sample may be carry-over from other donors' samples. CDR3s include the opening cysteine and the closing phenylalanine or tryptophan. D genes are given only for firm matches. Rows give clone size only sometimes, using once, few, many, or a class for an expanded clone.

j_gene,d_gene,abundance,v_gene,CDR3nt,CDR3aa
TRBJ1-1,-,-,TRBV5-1,TGCGCCAGCAGCTTGGATCCGGGATTGAACACTGAAGCTTTCTTT,CASSLDPGLNTEAFF
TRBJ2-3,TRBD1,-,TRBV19,TGTGCCAGTAGTACCCGGGACAGGGGGCAATCGCAGTATTTT,CASSTRDRGQSQYF
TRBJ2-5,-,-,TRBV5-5,TGTGCCAGCAGCTTGGAGCTAGCTGGGGAGACCCAGTACTTC,CASSLELAGETQYF
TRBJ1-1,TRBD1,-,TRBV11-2,TGTGCCAGCAGACTCCAGGGACAGCCGAACACTGAAGCTTTCTTT,CASRLQGQPNTEAFF
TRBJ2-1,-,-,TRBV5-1,TGCGCCAGCAGCTTGGCGCGTCTTGTGGGCTACAATGAGCAGTTCTTC,CASSLARLVGYNEQFF
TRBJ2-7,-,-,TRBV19,TGTGCCAGTAGTACGGACGGGGAGTCCGAGCAGTACTTC,CASSTDGESEQYF
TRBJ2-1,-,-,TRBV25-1,TGTGCCAGCAATCGGCGACAGCCTTCCCATTACAATGAGCAGTTCTTC,CASNRRQPSHYNEQFF
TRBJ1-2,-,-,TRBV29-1,TGCAGCGTTGTGATGGATCATGGGGGCTACACCTTC,CSVVMDHGGYTF
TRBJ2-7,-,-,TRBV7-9,TGTGCCAGCAGCCCGGGGCTAGCGCGAAACCCCTACGAGCAGTACTTC,CASSPGLARNPYEQYF
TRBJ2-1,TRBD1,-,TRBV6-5,TGTGCCAGCAGCCGTACCCGGACAGGATTGAGTGAGCAGTTCTTC,CASSRTRTGLSEQFF
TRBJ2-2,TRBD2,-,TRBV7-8,TGTGCCAGCAGCTTAGACGGCGGGAGGTTATACACCGGGGAGCTGTTTTTT,CASSLDGGRLYTGELFF
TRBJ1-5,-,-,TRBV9,TGTGCCAGCAGCGTAGAGCCAGGTGATCAGCCCCAGCATTTT,CASSVEPGDQPQHF
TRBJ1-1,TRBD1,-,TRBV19,TGTGCCAGTAGTACCTCATTAGACAGGGCGGGAACTGAAGCTTTCTTT,CASSTSLDRAGTEAFF
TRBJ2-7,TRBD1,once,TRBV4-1,TGCGCCGCGGGACAGGGGATCTCCTACGAGCAGTACTTC,CAAGQGISYEQYF
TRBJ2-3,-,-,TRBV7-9,TGTGCCAGCAGCCCTCCGGGTGGGGTCCGCACAGATACGCAGTATTTT,CASSPPGGVRTDTQYF
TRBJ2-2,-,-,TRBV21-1,TGTGCCAGCAGCTCGCAACCTACTAGCGGGGGCGTGGGCACCGGGGAGCTGTTTTTT,CASSSQPTSGGVGTGELFF
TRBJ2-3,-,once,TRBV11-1,TGTGCCAGCAGCTTACCCATAGCGCGGGGGCGCAGCACAGATACGCAGTATTTT,CASSLPIARGRSTDTQYF
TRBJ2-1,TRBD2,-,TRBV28,TGTGCCAGCAGTGTTTCCCTCGGGAGGAGGGATGAGCAGTTCTTC,CASSVSLGRRDEQFF
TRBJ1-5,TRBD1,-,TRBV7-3,TGTGCCAGCACCCTACCACGGACGGTTGGGACAGGGCCCCATAGCAATCAGCCCCAGCATTTT,CASTLPRTVGTGPHSNQPQHF
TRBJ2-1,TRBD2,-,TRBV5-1,TGCGCCAGCAGCTTGTCCCGCTTAGCGGGAGTCGATGAGCAGTTCTTC,CASSLSRLAGVDEQFF
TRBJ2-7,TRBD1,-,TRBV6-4,TGTGCCAGCAGCGGCCGGGACAGGGACCACGAGCAGTACTTC,CASSGRDRDHEQYF
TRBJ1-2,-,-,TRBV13,TGTGCCAGCAGCTTAGCAGGCAGGAACTATGGCTACACCTTC,CASSLAGRNYGYTF
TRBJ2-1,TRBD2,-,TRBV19,TGTGCCAGTATCCCCAGTAGCGGGACCTCCTACAATGAGCAGTTCTTC,CASIPSSGTSYNEQFF
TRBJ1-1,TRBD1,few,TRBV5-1,TGCGCCAGCAGGCAGGGGACAGATAACACTGAAGCTTTCTTT,CASRQGTDNTEAFF
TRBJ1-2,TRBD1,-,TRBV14,TGTGCCAGCAGCCTATCCCGGACAGGGGGCCCCTATGGCTACACCTTC,CASSLSRTGGPYGYTF
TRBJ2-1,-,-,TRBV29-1,TGCAGCGTTCCGGGACATAGGTTGTATGAGCAGTTCTTC,CSVPGHRLYEQFF
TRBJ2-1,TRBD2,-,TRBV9,TGTGCCAGCAGCGTACGACTAGCGGCCTCCTACAATGAGCAGTTCTTC,CASSVRLAASYNEQFF
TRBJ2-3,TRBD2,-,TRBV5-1,TGCGCCAGCAGCTCCCTTCTAACTCTACTAGCGGGAGGGCTACCTGGGTCCGCAGATACGCAGTATTTT,CASSSLLTLLAGGLPGSADTQYF
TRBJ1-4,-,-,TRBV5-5,TGTGCCAGCAGCTGGGGTATGCGAGCTAATGAAAAACTGTTTTTT,CASSWGMRANEKLFF
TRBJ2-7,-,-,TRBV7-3,TGTGCCAGCAGCTTAACGGGGGCGGGACGAACAAACGAGCAGTACTTC,CASSLTGAGRTNEQYF
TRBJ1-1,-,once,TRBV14,TGTGCCAGCGGGGGCACTGAAGCTTTCTTT,CASGGTEAFF
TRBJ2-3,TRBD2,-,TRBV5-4,TGTGCCAGCAGCCAAATACTAGCGGGCAGCAGCACAGATACGCAGTATTTT,CASSQILAGSSTDTQYF
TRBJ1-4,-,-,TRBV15,TGTGCCACCAGCAGAGATCCCAGGACCAAGTATGAAAAACTGTTTTTT,CATSRDPRTKYEKLFF
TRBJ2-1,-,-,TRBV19,TGTGCCAGTCGGACGGGGAACTGGGTCAATGAGCAGTTCTTC,CASRTGNWVNEQFF
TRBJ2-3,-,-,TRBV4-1,TGCGCCAGCAGCCCACTCGAGTTAACAGGGACGTCGGATACGCAGTATTTT,CASSPLELTGTSDTQYF
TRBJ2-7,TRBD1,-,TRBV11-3,TGTGCCAGCAGCAACCGGGACAGCCCCTACGAGCAGTACTTC,CASSNRDSPYEQYF
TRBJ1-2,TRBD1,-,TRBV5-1,TGCGCCAGCAGCTTGGGGGGACAGCACTATGGCTACACCTTC,CASSLGGQHYGYTF
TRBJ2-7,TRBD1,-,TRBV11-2,TGTGCCAGCAGCTTAGGTACAGGGGTCCCCTACGAGCAGTACTTC,CASSLGTGVPYEQYF
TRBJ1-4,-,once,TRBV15,TGTGCCACCGGCGCTGCCGCGGGCGGAAAACTGTTTTTT,CATGAAAGGKLFF
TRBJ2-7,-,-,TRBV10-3,TGTGCCATCAGTGAAAGACGCCTAACAGGGGTCCGCGGGGGGGAGCAGTACTTC,CAISERRLTGVRGGEQYF
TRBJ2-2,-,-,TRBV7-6,TGTGCCAGCAGCCAAAAACGGAACACCGGGGAGCTGTTTTTT,CASSQKRNTGELFF
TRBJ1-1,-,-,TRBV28,TGTGCCAGCAGTTTCCCTCACAGCGAAGGGAACACTGAAGCTTTCTTT,CASSFPHSEGNTEAFF
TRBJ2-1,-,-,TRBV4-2,TGTGCCAGCAGCCAAGTCCCCAAGGGGTCCAATGAGCAGTTCTTC,CASSQVPKGSNEQFF
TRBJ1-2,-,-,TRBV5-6,TGTGCCAGCAGTCTTCCTTCGGGATACTATGGCTACACCTTC,CASSLPSGYYGYTF
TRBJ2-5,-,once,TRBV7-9,TGTGCCAGCAGCCTGGACAGAAAGGAGCAAGAGACCCAGTACTTC,CASSLDRKEQETQYF
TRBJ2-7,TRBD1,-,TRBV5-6,TGTGCCAGCAGCCCAGGGGGCTACGAGCAGTACTTC,CASSPGGYEQYF
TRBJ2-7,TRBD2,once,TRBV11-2,TGTGCCAGCAGCTTAGTGGGGGGGGTCTACGAGCAGTACTTC,CASSLVGGVYEQYF
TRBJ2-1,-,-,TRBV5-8,TGTGCCAGCAGCTTTTTACTAGATTACAATGAGCAGTTCTTC,CASSFLLDYNEQFF
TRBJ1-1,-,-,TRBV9,TGTGCCAGCAGGCGAGGGGCAGGGAGAGACGCTGAAGCTTTCTTT,CASRRGAGRDAEAFF
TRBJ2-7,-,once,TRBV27,TGTGCCAGCAGGGGACTAAAGACAGGGTTCGACGAGCAGTACTTC,CASRGLKTGFDEQYF